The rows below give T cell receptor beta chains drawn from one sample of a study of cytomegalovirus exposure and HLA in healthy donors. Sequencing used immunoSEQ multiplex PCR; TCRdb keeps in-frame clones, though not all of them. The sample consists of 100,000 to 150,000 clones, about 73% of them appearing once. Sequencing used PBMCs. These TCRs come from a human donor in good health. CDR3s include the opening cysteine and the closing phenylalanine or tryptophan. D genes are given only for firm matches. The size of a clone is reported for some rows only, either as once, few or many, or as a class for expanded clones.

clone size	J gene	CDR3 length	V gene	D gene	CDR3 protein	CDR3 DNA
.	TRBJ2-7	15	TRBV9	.	CASSVGVSPIYEQYF	TGTGCCAGCAGCGTAGGGGTTAGCCCAATCTACGAGCAGTACTTC
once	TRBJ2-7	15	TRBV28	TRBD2	CASTLTGTSLYEQYF	TGTGCCAGCACCTTAACCGGGACTAGTCTCTACGAGCAGTACTTC
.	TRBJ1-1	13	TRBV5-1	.	CASSSSFGTRAFF	TGCGCCAGCAGCTCCAGTTTTGGGACTCGAGCTTTCTTT
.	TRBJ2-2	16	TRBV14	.	CASSSRQGRVTGELFF	TGTGCCAGCAGCTCCCGACAGGGGAGGGTCACCGGGGAGCTGTTTTTT
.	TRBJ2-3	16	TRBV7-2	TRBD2	CASSLAIGTSTDTQYF	TGTGCCAGCAGCTTAGCGATCGGGACTAGTACAGATACGCAGTATTTT
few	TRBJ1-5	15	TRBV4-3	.	CASSLGRNSNQPQHF	TGCGCCAGCAGCCTGGGCAGAAATAGCAATCAGCCCCAGCATTTT
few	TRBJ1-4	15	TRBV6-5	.	CASSLGEGTNEKLFF	TGTGCCAGCAGTTTAGGGGAGGGAACTAATGAAAAACTGTTTTTT
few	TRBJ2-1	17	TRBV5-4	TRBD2	CASSPSAGTSGGTEQFF	TGTGCCAGCAGCCCCTCAGCCGGGACTAGCGGGGGTACTGAGCAGTTCTTC
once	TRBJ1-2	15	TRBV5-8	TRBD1	CASRLTGAANYGYTF	TGTGCCAGCAGATTAACAGGGGCAGCTAACTATGGCTACACCTTC
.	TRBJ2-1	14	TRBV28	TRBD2	CASFSGTSGNEQFF	TGTGCCAGCTTCTCCGGGACTAGCGGCAATGAGCAGTTCTTC
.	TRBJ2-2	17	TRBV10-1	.	CASSEKSAGEETGELFF	TGCGCCAGCAGTGAGAAGTCTGCAGGGGAAGAGACCGGGGAGCTGTTTTTT
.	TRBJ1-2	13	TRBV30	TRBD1	CAWRGQANYGYTF	TGTGCCTGGAGGGGACAGGCTAACTATGGCTACACCTTC
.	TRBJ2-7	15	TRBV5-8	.	CASSHRDRLLPEQYF	TGTGCCAGCAGCCACAGGGACCGGCTTTTGCCCGAGCAGTACTTC
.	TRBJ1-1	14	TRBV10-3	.	CAISEYIMNTEAFF	TGTGCCATCAGTGAGTACATCATGAACACTGAAGCTTTCTTT
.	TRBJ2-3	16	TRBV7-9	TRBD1	CASSPMTGGNTDTQYF	TGTGCCAGCAGCCCGATGACAGGGGGTAACACAGATACGCAGTATTTT
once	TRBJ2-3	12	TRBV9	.	CASSESIDTQYF	TGTGCCAGCAGCGAGAGCATAGATACGCAGTATTTT
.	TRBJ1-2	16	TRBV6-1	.	CASSEAEQLRGYGYTF	TGTGCCAGCAGTGAAGCGGAACAGCTACGGGGCTATGGCTACACCTTC
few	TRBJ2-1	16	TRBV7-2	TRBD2	CASSHKRAGVTNEQFF	TGTGCCAGCAGCCACAAACGAGCGGGGGTAACCAATGAGCAGTTCTTC
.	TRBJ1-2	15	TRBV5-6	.	CASTGSGGGDYGYTF	TGTGCCAGCACCGGGAGCGGGGGCGGAGACTATGGCTACACCTTC
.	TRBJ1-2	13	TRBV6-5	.	CASSYGTSYGYTF	TGTGCCAGCAGTTACGGGACAAGCTATGGCTACACCTTC
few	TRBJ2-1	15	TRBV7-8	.	CASSHLRGSYNEQFF	TGTGCCAGCAGCCACCTGCGGGGCTCCTACAATGAGCAGTTCTTC
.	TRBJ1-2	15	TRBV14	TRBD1	CASSQKTGVAYGYTF	TGTGCCAGCAGCCAAAAGACAGGGGTGGCCTATGGCTACACCTTC
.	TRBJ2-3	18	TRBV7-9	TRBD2	CSSSLAGGGAASTDTQYF	TGTTCCAGCAGCTTAGCTGGCGGGGGGGCCGCTAGCACAGATACGCAGTATTTT
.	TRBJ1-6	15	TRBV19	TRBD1	CASSAGGTYNSPLHF	TGTGCCAGTAGTGCAGGGGGAACCTATAATTCACCCCTCCACTTT
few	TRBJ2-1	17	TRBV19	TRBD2	CASMPTVAGGRRNEQFF	TGTGCCAGTATGCCCACCGTAGCGGGAGGGCGGAGGAATGAGCAGTTCTTC
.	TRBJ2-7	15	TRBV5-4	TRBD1	CASSSGDRGFLGQYF	TGTGCCAGCAGCTCCGGGGACAGGGGATTCCTTGGGCAGTACTTC
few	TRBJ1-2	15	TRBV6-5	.	CASSYSRQMNYGYTF	TGTGCCAGCAGTTACTCGAGGCAGATGAACTATGGCTACACCTTC
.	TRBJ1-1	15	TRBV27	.	CASSLSRGSATEAFF	TGTGCCAGCAGTTTATCACGAGGGTCGGCCACTGAAGCTTTCTTT
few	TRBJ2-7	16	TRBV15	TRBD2	CATSRETGTSGYEQYF	TGTGCCACCAGCAGAGAAACCGGGACTAGCGGATACGAGCAGTACTTC
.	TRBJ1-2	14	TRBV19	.	CASSMATSGYGYTF	TGTGCCAGTAGTATGGCAACCTCAGGTTATGGCTACACCTTC
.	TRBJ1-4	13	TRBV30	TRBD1	CAWSVIQGEKLFF	TGTGCCTGGAGTGTAATACAGGGGGAAAAACTGTTTTTT
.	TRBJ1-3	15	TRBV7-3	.	CASSWGGFGLNTIYF	TGTGCCAGCAGCTGGGGGGGATTCGGGTTAAACACCATATATTTT
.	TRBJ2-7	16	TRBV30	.	CAWSSRGNPFSYEQYF	TGTGCCTGGAGCTCGCGGGGCAACCCATTTTCCTACGAGCAGTACTTC
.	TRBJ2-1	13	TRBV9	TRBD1	CASSRQGNNAQFF	TGTGCCAGCAGTCGACAGGGCAACAATGCGCAGTTCTTC
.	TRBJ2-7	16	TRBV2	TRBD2	CASSEADLAGHYEQYF	TGTGCCAGCAGTGAAGCCGACCTAGCGGGCCACTACGAGCAGTACTTC
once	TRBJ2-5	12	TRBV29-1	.	CSVSVGQETQYF	TGCAGCGTTTCCGTCGGGCAAGAGACCCAGTACTTC
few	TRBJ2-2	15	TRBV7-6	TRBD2	CASSRAGPNTGELFF	TGTGCCAGCAGCCGAGCGGGGCCGAACACCGGGGAGCTGTTTTTT
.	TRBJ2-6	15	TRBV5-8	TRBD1	CASRRTGAGANVLTF	TGTGCCAGCAGACGGACAGGGGCTGGGGCCAACGTCCTGACTTTC
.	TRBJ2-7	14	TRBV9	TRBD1	CASSPRDRLYEQYF	TGTGCCAGCAGCCCCCGGGACAGACTCTACGAGCAGTACTTC